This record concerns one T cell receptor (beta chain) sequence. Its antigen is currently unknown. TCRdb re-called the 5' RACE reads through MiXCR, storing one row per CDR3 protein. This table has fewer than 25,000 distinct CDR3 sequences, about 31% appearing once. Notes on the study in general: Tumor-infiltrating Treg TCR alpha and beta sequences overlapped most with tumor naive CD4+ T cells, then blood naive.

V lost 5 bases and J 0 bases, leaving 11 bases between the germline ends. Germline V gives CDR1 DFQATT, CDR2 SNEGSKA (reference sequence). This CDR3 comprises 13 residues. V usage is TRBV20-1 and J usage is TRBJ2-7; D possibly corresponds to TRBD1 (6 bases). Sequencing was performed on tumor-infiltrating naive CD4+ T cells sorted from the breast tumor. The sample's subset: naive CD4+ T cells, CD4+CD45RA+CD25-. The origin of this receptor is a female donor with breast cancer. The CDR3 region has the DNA TGCAGTGCTCTCCGGGACATCTCCTACGAGCAGTACTTC. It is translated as CSALRDISYEQYF.